These 5 T cell receptor beta chains were sequenced from one sample in a study of glioma-infiltrating T cells. Amplification of TCR alpha and beta CDR3 regions from RNA used iRepertoire nested multiplex PCR. TCRdb recomputed calls from the multiplex PCR reads with MiXCR, one row per CDR3 protein. The table records about 380,000 distinct CDR3 sequences, less than 50% of them present only once. The sample taken for sequencing was glioma tissue, nonneoplastic brain tissue, or PBMCs (not recorded which). The receptors come from a human donor with low-grade glioma or glioblastoma, undergoing nonglioma brain surgery, or in good health (not recorded which).

The rearrangement uses TRBV13 and TRBJ2-3; 12 nucleotides match TRBD2. The CDR3 is 17 residues long. Germline CDR1 and CDR2: PRHDT and FYEKMQ (reference sequence). V trimming: 3 bases; J trimming: 5 bases; junction bases outside the gene matches: 9. Written as DNA, the CDR3 is TGTGCCAGCAGCTTTGTTCTAGCGGGAGGGCAGAAAGATACGCAGTATTTT. Amino acids: CASSFVLAGGQKDTQYF.

This chain connects TRBV4-1 to TRBJ2-2; tentative D call: TRBD2 (5 bases). Trimming stripped 0 bases from V and 0 bases from J, with 11 bases between. Germline loops: CDR1 MGHRA, CDR2 YSYEKL. The CDR3 runs 17 residues. The CDR3 nucleotides are TGCGCCAGCAGCCAAGATAGGAGCGGTACGAACACCGGGGAGCTGTTTTTT. It is translated as CASSQDRSGTNTGELFF.

Here the CDR3 DNA reads TGTGCCGGCCGGGCAGGGAACACAGATACGCAGTATTTT. Translation: CAGRAGNTDTQYF. The chain combines TRBV7-2 with TRBJ2-3; D is possibly TRBD1 (5 bases). Looked up from germline, CDR1 is SGHTA and CDR2 is FQGNSA. The V end was cut by 11 bases, the J end by 2 bases, with 14 bases between. This CDR3 region has 13 residues.

With respect to this clonotype: A single base separates this from a much larger clone, so it may be a read error. The CDR3 protein is CASLDTAYEQYF. In DNA form, the CDR3 reads TGTGCCAGCTTGGACACTGCCTACGAGCAGTACTTC. The chain combines TRBV28 with TRBJ2-7; tentatively, D is TRBD1 (5 bases). With 8 bases removed from V and 2 bases from J, the gap between germline ends came to 10 bases. The V gene's germline CDR1 is MDHEN and CDR2 SYDVKM. This CDR3 has 12 residues.

This chain joins TRBV3-1 and TRBJ2-1; TRBD1 aligns across 7 bases. V gave up 3 bases and J gave up 13 bases; unmatched junction bases: 6. CDR3 length: 12 residues. Germline CDR1 and CDR2: LGHDT and YNNKEL (reference sequence). The CDR3 DNA follows: TGTGCCAGCAGCCATTTAGGACAGGAACAGTTCTTC. Amino acids: CASSHLGQEQFF.